Shown below are 3 T cell receptor beta chains from a single sample sequenced in a study of blood T cell repertoires in COVID-19 (TCRdb year 2020). To prepare the library, the immunoSEQ multiplex PCR assay was applied. Not all clones reach the TCRdb copy of this immuneACCESS table, which keeps in-frame sequences only. Checked studies attribute under half of the gap to unresolved V genes and leave the rest unexplained. The sample data list tens of thousands of clones, and about 73% of these were observed just once. The ten biggest clones cover about 40% of the sample. Material for sequencing was peripheral blood. The receptors were gathered from a woman aged 70-85 years with acute or convalescent COVID-19.

This clone was seen a few times. J is TRBJ1-1 and V is TRBV10-2; weak D call: TRBD1 (5 bases). Germline V lookup: CDR1 WSHSY, CDR2 SAAADI. Deletions cut 7 bases from V and 4 bases from J, with 16 bases between. The CDR3 length is 14 residues. This CDR3 reads CASTTGGVATEAFF. CDR3 nucleotide sequence: TGCGCCAGCACCACTGGGGGGGTGGCCACTGAAGCTTTCTTT.

This rearrangement joins TRBV7-2 to TRBJ2-2; TRBD1 matches 9 bases. The ends lost 6 bases at V and 5 bases at J; junction bases unmatched: 7. The CDR3 has 15 amino acids. Germline assignment: CDR1 SGHTA and CDR2 FQGNSA. The CDR3 DNA follows: TGTGCCAGCAGACCTACAGGGGGCCTGACCGGGGAGCTGTTTTTT. Its translation is CASRPTGGLTGELFF.

This clone was found a few times. The J gene is TRBJ2-2, the V gene TRBV2, with D perhaps matching TRBD1 (5 bases). Germline V gives CDR1 SNHLY, CDR2 FYNNEI. Trimming removed 2 bases at V and 7 bases at J, with 11 bases between. There are 14 residues in the CDR3. The CDR3 coding sequence is TGTGCCAGCAGTGAAATAGGGGTTGGCGGGGAGCTGTTTTTT. This codes for CASSEIGVGGELFF.